This T cell receptor beta chain was recorded in a study of CD8 T cells in Susac syndrome. This clonotype showed up just once. Sequence at one end of the junction differs from germline and may be a read error. CD8+ and CD4+ T cells were negatively isolated; TEMRA cells were FACS-enriched. The length of the CDR3 is 11 residues. Per germline, CDR1 SGDLS and CDR2 YYNGEE. The RNA input was roughly 0.5 to 1 ug, and it was reverse transcribed with random hexamers. Amplification of TCR beta CDR3 spanned 54 Vbeta and 13 Jbeta via immunoSEQ multiplex PCR. TCRdb reprocessed the immunoSEQ multiplex PCR reads via MiXCR and lists one record per CDR3 protein. This repertoire shows roughly 80,000 distinct CDR3 sequences, around 94% found once; its top ten account for roughly 0.27%.

The TCR comes from a human donor in good health. The chain is built from TRBV9 and TRBJ2-4; D remains ambiguous. Material for sequencing was CD8+ T cells from PBMCs. CDR3: CASSGADALNF. The CDR3 bases are TGTGCCAGCAGCGGGGCAGATGCGTTGAACTTC. The full variable domain, rest sourced from reference TRBV9 and TRBJ2-4, is DSGVTQTPKHLITATGQRVTLRCSPRSGDLSVYWYQQSLDQGLQFLIQYYNGEERAKGNILERFSAQQFPDLHSELNLSSLELGDSALYFCASSGADALNFGAGTRLSVL.